This is a list of T cell receptor beta chains from one sample in a study of CD8+ T cells in alopecia areata. Assay used: immunoSEQ multiplex PCR; TCRdb lists only in-frame clones, some missing. The table lists some 200,000 clones, more than 45% of them singletons, with around 1.6% in the top ten. The source was CD4+ T cells sorted from blood, collected at week 4, from a patient treated with tofacitinib. Every receptor here comes from a human donor with alopecia areata. Each CDR3 is given with its conserved first and last residue. The D gene is left open where the match is weak. Size is omitted from some rows. Given values are once, few, many or a class for expanded clones.

CDR3 DNA	CDR3 protein	clone size	D gene	J gene	V gene
TGCAGTGCTAGATCACCGGGACTACCGTTCTTC	CSARSPGLPFF	NA	TRBD2	TRBJ2-1	TRBV20-1
TGTGCCAGCAGCCTTGCAAGGGTCGGCGAGCAGTACTTC	CASSLARVGEQYF	few	NA	TRBJ2-7	TRBV7-2
TGTGCCAGCACTCCCTCAGGACAGGGATATGGCTACACCTTC	CASTPSGQGYGYTF	NA	TRBD1	TRBJ1-2	TRBV6-6
TGTGCCAGCGCCCGGGGGACAGACGGATTTGCCCCACCCCTCCACTTT	CASARGTDGFAPPLHF	few	TRBD1	TRBJ1-6	TRBV7-2
TGTGCCAGCAGTTACTCGACGGGCTATGGCTACACCTTC	CASSYSTGYGYTF	NA	NA	TRBJ1-2	TRBV6-6
TGTGCCAGCAGTTTATTGAAACCCCTAAACACTGAAGCTTTCTTT	CASSLLKPLNTEAFF	once	NA	TRBJ1-1	TRBV27
TGTGCCAGCAGTTACTCCGAGGGGAGTCGGCCCCAGCATTTT	CASSYSEGSRPQHF	NA	NA	TRBJ1-5	TRBV6-6
TGTGCCAGCAGTTCCACCGGGGGCGCAGGAGGAGCTTTCTTT	CASSSTGGAGGAFF	few	NA	TRBJ1-1	TRBV6-5
TGTGCCAGCACCTTCCGGACAGGGAGGAGTGAGCAGTTCTTC	CASTFRTGRSEQFF	few	TRBD1	TRBJ2-1	TRBV7-9
TGTGCCTGCGGTGGGGGGGTTGAGCAGTTCTTC	CACGGGVEQFF	NA	TRBD2	TRBJ2-1	TRBV6-1
TGTGCCAGCAGTGAATGGGGGGCAAGCTCCTACAATGAGCAGTTCTTC	CASSEWGASSYNEQFF	few	NA	TRBJ2-1	TRBV2
TGCGCCAGCAGCCAAACCCTAGGAGGGGGCACAGATACGCAGTATTTT	CASSQTLGGGTDTQYF	NA	NA	TRBJ2-3	TRBV4-3
TGCGCCAGCAGCCAAAGGGGACAGGGTAGGGATACGCAGTATTTT	CASSQRGQGRDTQYF	NA	TRBD1	TRBJ2-3	TRBV4-3
TGTGCCAGCAGTGGACGACAGGGGGCGTCGGGAGATACGCAGTATTTT	CASSGRQGASGDTQYF	NA	TRBD1	TRBJ2-3	TRBV6-1
TGCGCCAGCAGCTTGGACACCTCGGCCAATCAGCCCCAGCATTTT	CASSLDTSANQPQHF	few	NA	TRBJ1-5	TRBV5-1